This note documents a single T cell receptor (beta chain) sequence. Per the germline V gene, CDR1 is GTSNPN and CDR2 is SVGIG (reference sequence). V was pared by 0 bases and J by 1 base, with 7 bases between. The CDR3 is made up of 14 amino acids. This entry is derived from a study of metastatic and nonmetastatic thyroid tumors. Thyroid surgery was preceded by no treatment in any patient. Authors' processing steps: A classifier for distant metastasis in papillary thyroid cancer was constructed using CDR3 differences observed across clinicopathological groups. TCRdb re-called the PCR reads with MiXCR. The authors' filters were not applied to this entry. The repertoire holds 12,000 or so clones, 31% seen once, with roughly 12% in the top ten.

The chain combines TRBV30 with TRBJ1-3, with D maybe TRBD1 (6 bases). Sequencing was performed on tumor tissue. The TCR was taken from a female donor with papillary thyroid cancer or a benign thyroid nodule (not recorded which). Some clones in this sample may be carry-over from other donors' samples. The CDR3: CAWSVQGSGNTIYF. CDR3 DNA sequence: TGTGCCTGGAGTGTACAGGGATCTGGAAACACCATATATTTT.